These 4 T cell receptor beta chains came from one sample sequenced in a study of CD4 T cells in relation to SARS-CoV-2 and coronaviruses. Measured with immunoSEQ multiplex PCR; TCRdb has only the in-frame clones, and not every one. This sample has about 21,000 clones, with under 80% found just once. The unexposed donors gave CD4+ T cells in about 2011-2019, prior to COVID-19. The cells were cultured for 9 to 11 days before CD4+ T cells were isolated. The antigens for these receptors are not known. The specimen sequenced was CD4+ T cells from PBMCs, cultured in vitro. These receptor sequences come from a human donor in good health.

The table lists this clone with a count of one. V is TRBV6-1 and J is TRBJ2-5; 8 positions agree with TRBD1. The CDR3 runs 16 residues. V shed 4 bases, J shed 5 bases, and the junction held 12 bases outside the gene matches. Germline assignment: CDR1 MNHNS and CDR2 SASEGT. The CDR3 DNA follows: TGTGCCAGCAGTGCAACCTCGGACAGGGTATGGGAGACCCAGTACTTC. Amino acid sequence: CASSATSDRVWETQYF.

This clone was observed a few times. The rearrangement uses TRBV7-8 and TRBJ1-2, with D unresolved. CDR3 length: 15 amino acids. Germline loops: CDR1 SGHVS, CDR2 FQNEAQ. V lost 1 base and J lost 8, with 17 bases in between. The CDR3 DNA reads TGTGCCAGCAGCTTAGACATGCGGGTCGGAACCGGCTACACCTTC. It specifies CASSLDMRVGTGYTF.

This clone has a single count. J is TRBJ1-5 and V is TRBV12-5; 11 nucleotides align to TRBD1. The CDR3 sequence is 19 residues long. The J segment lost 1 base and the V segment lost 0 bases, leaving 8 bases of the junction unmatched. Germline V gene sequence: CDR1 LGHNT, CDR2 FRNRAP. CDR3 nucleotide sequence: TGTGCTAGTGGTTTGGTACCCGATGGGACAGGGGGAAGCAATCAGCCCCAGCATTTT. This sequence encodes CASGLVPDGTGGSNQPQHF.

The J gene is TRBJ1-5, the V gene TRBV11-2; tentatively, D is TRBD1 (5 bases). Germline V lookup: CDR1 SGHAT, CDR2 FQNNGV. Trimming took 5 bases from V and 11 from J, leaving 16 bases between them. The CDR3 loop spans 13 amino acids. CDR3 in DNA: TGTGCCAGCAGCCATTCCAGGGCCGGGTCCCAGCATTTT. Protein sequence: CASSHSRAGSQHF.